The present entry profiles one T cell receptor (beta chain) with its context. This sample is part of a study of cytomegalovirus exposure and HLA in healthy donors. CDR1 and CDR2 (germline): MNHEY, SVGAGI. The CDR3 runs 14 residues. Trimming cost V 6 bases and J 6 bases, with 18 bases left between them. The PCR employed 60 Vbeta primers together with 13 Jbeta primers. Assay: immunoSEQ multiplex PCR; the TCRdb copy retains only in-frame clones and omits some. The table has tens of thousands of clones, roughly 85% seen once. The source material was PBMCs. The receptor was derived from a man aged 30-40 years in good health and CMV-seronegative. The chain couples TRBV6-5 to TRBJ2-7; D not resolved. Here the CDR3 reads CASRVRSPPGEQYF. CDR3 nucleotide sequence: TGTGCCAGCAGGGTTCGGTCCCCTCCGGGCGAGCAGTACTTC.